This TCR beta chain was retrieved from a study of blood T cell repertoires in acute mononucleosis (dated by TCRdb to the early 2020s). Study-level background: To capture the primary response, acute-phase samples were obtained within 2 weeks of when symptoms began. The mean blood EBV load was approximately 4 log10 genome copies per million B cells in acute infection and 2 to 3 at convalescence. In the acute phase, YVL-BR-specific cells accounted for a mean of roughly 2% of blood CD8 T cells, and GLC-BM-specific cells for a mean of approximately 0.99%. The full study reports these points: Persistence into convalescence was observed for only around 9% of unique acute clonotypes, yet most of the response was made up by these persisting clonotypes, and the remaining acute clonotypes were seemingly replaced by new diverse de novo clonotypes. Low acute-to-convalescent clonotype overlap might partly reflect sampling error, because only a fraction of each donor's blood was analyzed. The cohort comprised only a few donors, so group averages rested on very few individuals. For BRLF1 (YVL-BR), TCRalpha CDR3 motifs played a dominant role and TCRbeta a minimal role in TCR repertoire selection.

As regards this clone: One junction end disagrees with the germline gene, perhaps due to a read error.

The time point label of this sample denotes: acute infectious mononucleosis, at clinical presentation within 2 weeks of symptom onset (visit 1). The study tracked CD8 T cell responses to two immunodominant EBV epitopes, BRLF1 109 (YVL-BR) and BMLF1 280 (GLC-BM), over primary infection. A positive serum heterophile antibody test and EBV viral capsid antigen-specific IgM indicated primary EBV infection. As a first step, magnetic positive selection (MACS) was used to enrich total CD8 T cells from the PBMCs. A FACSAria III was used to sort live CD3+ CD8+ tetramer+ cells to a purity above 85%. A PE-conjugated tetramer loaded with the BRLF1 109-117 peptide was used to sort the cells. At both acute infection and convalescence, EBV epitope-specific CD8 T cells were tetramer-sorted, and the TCR repertoires of those cells were deep-sequenced directly ex vivo. Donors were three people aged roughly 18 to 30 with clinical acute infectious mononucleosis and laboratory evidence of primary EBV infection. Heparinized peripheral blood was drawn at clinical presentation with mononucleosis symptoms and was drawn again about 6 months later. Ficoll-Paque density gradient centrifugation was used to isolate PBMCs.

For TCR profiling, total RNA from at least 8,000 sorted tetramer+ CD8 T cells was reverse transcribed into cDNA. CDR3 regions were PCR-amplified with primers annealing to V and J regions, and unique molecular identifiers were added to track templates. TCRalpha and TCRbeta chains were profiled using the immunoSEQ platform, including its sequencing and error-correction standards. Under the source paper's analysis protocol: Clonal copy numbers were corrected for sequencing and PCR errors, and CDR3s were defined according to IMGT conventions. Only productive rearrangements were analyzed, using immunoSEQ Analyzer versions 2.0 and 3.0, with gene-pairing frequencies processed further in Microsoft Excel. Circos plots were used to display V-J pairings, and MEME together with a custom motifSearch program was used to find CDR3 motifs. The OLGA algorithm was used to calculate the probability of generation of TCR sequences. Clonotypes seen at both visits were designated persistent, clonotypes seen only acutely were designated nonpersistent, and clonotypes seen only at convalescence were designated de novo. Any amino acid clonotype used by more than one donor was defined as a public TCR. This is the immuneACCESS table as TCRdb keeps it, with only in-frame sequences that have V and J called. A part of the clones is gone; compared with another copy, unresolved V genes explain less than half, and the rest is unexplained. D and trimming come from the DNA, and the V and J calls and clone size come from that table. In this sample the table shows several thousand clones, 25% to 30% of which occur a single time. The ten largest clones take up 28% of the sample.

From its cysteine to its phenylalanine, the CDR3 spans 14 amino acids. Only the CDR3 part of the read is kept: 42 bases, read in frame from the first base. The germline V gene yields MNHNS for CDR1 and SASEGT for CDR2. The input for sequencing was EBV YVL epitope tetramer+ CD8+ T cells sorted from PBMCs, taken during acute infectious mononucleosis. The sample's cell subset or site, from its label and the paper: CD8 T cells binding a tetramer with EBV BRLF1 109-117 peptide (YVL-BR). The rearrangement combines TRBV6-1 with TRBJ1-1; a weak D assignment points to TRBD1 (6 bases agree). This sequence was found in a woman aged 18-35 years with infectious mononucleosis caused by EBV. The CDR3: CAISEEDRNTEAFF. Read as DNA, the sequence is TGTGCCATCAGTGAGGAGGACAGGAACACTGAAGCTTTCTTT.